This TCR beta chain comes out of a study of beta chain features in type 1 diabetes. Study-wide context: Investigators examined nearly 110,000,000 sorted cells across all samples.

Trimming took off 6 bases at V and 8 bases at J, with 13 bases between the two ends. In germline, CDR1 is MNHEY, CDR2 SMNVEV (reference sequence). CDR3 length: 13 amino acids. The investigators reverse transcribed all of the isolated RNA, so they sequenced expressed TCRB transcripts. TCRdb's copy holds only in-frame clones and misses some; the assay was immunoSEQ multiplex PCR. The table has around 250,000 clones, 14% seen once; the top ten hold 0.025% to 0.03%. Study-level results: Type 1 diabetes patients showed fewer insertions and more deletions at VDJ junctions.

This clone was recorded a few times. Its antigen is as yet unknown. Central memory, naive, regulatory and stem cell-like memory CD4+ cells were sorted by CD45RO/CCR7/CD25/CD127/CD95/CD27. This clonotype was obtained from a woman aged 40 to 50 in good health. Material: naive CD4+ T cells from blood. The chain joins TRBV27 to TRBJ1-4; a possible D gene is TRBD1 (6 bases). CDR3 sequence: CASRTWTDEKLFF. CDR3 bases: TGTGCCAGCAGGACTTGGACAGACGAAAAACTGTTTTTT. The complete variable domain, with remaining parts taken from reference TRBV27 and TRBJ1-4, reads EAQVTQNPRYLITVTGKKLTVTCSQNMNHEYMSWYRQDPGLGLRQIYYSMNVEVTDKGDVPEGYKVSRKEKRNFPLILESPSPNQTSLYFCASRTWTDEKLFFGSGTQLSVL.